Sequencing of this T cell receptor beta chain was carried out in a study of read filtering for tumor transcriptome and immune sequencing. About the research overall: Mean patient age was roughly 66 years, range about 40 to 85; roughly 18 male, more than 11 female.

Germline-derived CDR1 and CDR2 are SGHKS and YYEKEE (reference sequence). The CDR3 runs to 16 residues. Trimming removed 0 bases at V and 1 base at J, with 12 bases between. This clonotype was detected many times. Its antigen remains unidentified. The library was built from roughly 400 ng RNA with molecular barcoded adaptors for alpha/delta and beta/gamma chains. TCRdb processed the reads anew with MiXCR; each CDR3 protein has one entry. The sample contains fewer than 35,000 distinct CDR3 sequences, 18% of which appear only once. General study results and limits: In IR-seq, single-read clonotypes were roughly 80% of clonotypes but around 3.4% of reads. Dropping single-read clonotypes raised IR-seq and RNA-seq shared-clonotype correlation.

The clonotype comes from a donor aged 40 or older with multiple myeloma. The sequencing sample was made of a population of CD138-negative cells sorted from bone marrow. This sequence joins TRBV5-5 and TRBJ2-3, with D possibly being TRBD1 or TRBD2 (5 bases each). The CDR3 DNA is TGTGCCAGCAGCTTGGGAGGGCAGGGAGGCACAGATACGCAGTATTTT. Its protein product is CASSLGGQGGTDTQYF.